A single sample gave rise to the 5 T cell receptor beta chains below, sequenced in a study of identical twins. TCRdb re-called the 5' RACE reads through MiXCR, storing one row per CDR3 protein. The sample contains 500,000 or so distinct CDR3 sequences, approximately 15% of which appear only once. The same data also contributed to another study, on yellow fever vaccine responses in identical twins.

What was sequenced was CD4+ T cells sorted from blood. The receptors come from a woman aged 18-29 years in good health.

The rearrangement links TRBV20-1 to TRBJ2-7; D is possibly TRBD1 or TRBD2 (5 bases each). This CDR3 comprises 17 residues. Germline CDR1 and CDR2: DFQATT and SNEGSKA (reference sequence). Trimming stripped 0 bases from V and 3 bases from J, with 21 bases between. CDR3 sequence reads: CSARDLRQGTRIYEQYF. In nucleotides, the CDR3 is TGCAGTGCTAGAGATCTACGGCAGGGCACTAGGATCTACGAGCAGTACTTC.

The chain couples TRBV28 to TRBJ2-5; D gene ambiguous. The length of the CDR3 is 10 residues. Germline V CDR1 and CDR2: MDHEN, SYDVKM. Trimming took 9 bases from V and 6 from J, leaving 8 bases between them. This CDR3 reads CARQRKTQYF. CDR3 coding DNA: TGTGCCAGGCAACGCAAGACCCAGTACTTC.

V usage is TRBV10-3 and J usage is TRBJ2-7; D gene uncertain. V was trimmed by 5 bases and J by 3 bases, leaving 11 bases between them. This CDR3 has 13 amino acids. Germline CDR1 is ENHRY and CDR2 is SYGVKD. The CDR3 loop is CAISLSANYEQYF. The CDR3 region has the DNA TGTGCCATCAGTCTCTCCGCTAACTACGAGCAGTACTTC.

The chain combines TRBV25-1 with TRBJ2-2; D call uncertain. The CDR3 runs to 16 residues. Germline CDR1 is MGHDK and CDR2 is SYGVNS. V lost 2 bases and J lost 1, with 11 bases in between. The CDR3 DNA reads TGTGCCAGCAGTGAAGGTGGAAGAGGGAACACCGGGGAGCTGTTTTTT. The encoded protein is CASSEGGRGNTGELFF.

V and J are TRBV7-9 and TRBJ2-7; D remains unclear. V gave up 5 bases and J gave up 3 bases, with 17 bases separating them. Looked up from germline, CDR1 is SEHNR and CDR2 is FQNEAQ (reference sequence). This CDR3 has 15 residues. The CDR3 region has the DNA TGTGCCAGCAGCCCCCGGCAGACTTCCCTCTACGAGCAGTACTTC. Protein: CASSPRQTSLYEQYF.